The 4 T cell receptor beta chains below come from one sample, sequenced in a study of human T cells and chemical hapten exposure. Specified time point: pre-sensitization, week 0. Treatment reported: therapeutic diphenylcyclopropenone sensitization with weekly scalp DPC. TCRdb recomputed calls from the RACE reads with MiXCR, one row per CDR3 protein. The data hold some 300,000 distinct CDR3 sequences, with around 5.5% observed a single time. The sample was whole blood, taken in connection with sensitization to the hapten diphenylcyclopropenone (DPC). The receptors come from a young woman with alopecia areata. Some clones in this sample may be carry-over from other donors' samples.

This clonotype was seen repeatedly, ten times or more. The chain is built from TRBV28 and TRBJ1-5; a possible D gene is TRBD1 (6 bases). Germline CDR1 MDHEN, CDR2 SYDVKM. Deletions cut 3 bases from V and 3 bases from J, with 12 bases between. The length of the CDR3 is 15 residues. CDR3 DNA sequence: TGTGCCAGCAGTTTTTACAGGGTCGACAATCAGCCCCAGCATTTT. Amino acid sequence: CASSFYRVDNQPQHF.

This clonotype was found once. The chain carries TRBV18 and TRBJ1-1; 8 bases are shared with TRBD1. The V gene's germline CDR1 is KGHSH and CDR2 LQKENI. The CDR3 length is 16 residues. V shed 3 bases and J 1 base; nucleotides not matched to a gene: 7. In DNA, the CDR3 is TGTGCCAGCTCACCCCGAGGGGGACAGGCGAACACTGAAGCTTTCTTT. Protein product: CASSPRGGQANTEAFF. Full variable domain (remainder filled in from reference TRBV18 and TRBJ1-1): NAGVMQNPRHLVRRRGQEARLRCSPMKGHSHVYWYRQLPEEGLKFMVYLQKENIIDESGMPKERFSAEFPKEGPSILRIQQVVRGDSAAYFCASSPRGGQANTEAFFGQGTRLTVV.

This chain uses TRBV4-3 with TRBJ2-2, with D maybe TRBD1 (5 bases). V was shortened by 3 bases and J by 4 bases, with 18 bases between the two germline ends. The CDR3 sequence is 17 residues long. Germline CDR1 is LGHNA and CDR2 is YSLEER. CDR3 in DNA: TGCGCCAGCAGCCAGGCGTTTTCAGGGTCGGTCACCGGGGAGCTGTTTTTT. It yields the protein CASSQAFSGSVTGELFF.

This clonotype was seen ten or more times. V gene TRBV20-1 combines with J gene TRBJ1-2; D might be TRBD1 (5 bases). CDR1 and CDR2 (germline): DFQATT, SNEGSKA (reference sequence). The V end was cut by 1 base, the J end by 4 bases, with 13 bases between. The CDR3 is made up of 14 amino acids. The CDR3 loop is CSARGQTSGYGYTF. In DNA form, the CDR3 reads TGCAGTGCTAGAGGACAGACAAGTGGCTATGGCTACACCTTC.